This T cell receptor beta chain was identified in a study of beta chain features in type 1 diabetes. Of note for this clone: Antigen: not known.

This CDR3 comprises 12 residues. Germline CDR1 is LNHDA and CDR2 is SQIVND (reference sequence). The V and J ends lost 3 bases and 5 bases respectively, with 5 bases between them. Study-level findings and limits: VDJ junctions from type 1 diabetes patients carried fewer insertions and larger deletions.

Sequenced material consisted of expressed TCRB transcripts (all of the isolated RNA was reverse transcribed). Using immunoSEQ multiplex PCR, the repertoire was profiled, and TCRdb retains in-frame clones only, with some absent. The table records some 900,000 clones, 17% of them present only once. V gene TRBV19 combines with J gene TRBJ2-1; D is ambiguous. The sequencing sample was made of naive CD4+ T cells from blood. The receptor was isolated from a young woman in good health. CDR3 sequence reads: CASSILHNEQFF. CDR3 nucleotides: TGTGCCAGTAGTATCCTCCACAATGAGCAGTTCTTC.